This T cell receptor beta chain comes out of a study of shared clonotypes between healthy human individuals. Study context: Each donor's CD8 memory used one plate, CD8 naive two, each CD4 subset three.

Naive CD8 cells lacked CD45RO, underwent positive selection for CCR7 and left out terminally differentiated effector memory CD45RA+ cells. V was pared by 8 bases and J by 8 bases, with 18 bases between. This CDR3 comprises 12 residues. The germline V gene has CDR1 SQVTM and CDR2 ANQGSEA. The assay was immunoSEQ multiplex PCR, and TCRdb's table has in-frame clones only and misses some. Among roughly 2,000,000 clones listed, around 95% were seen once. The sequenced material came from naive CD8+ T cells from PBMCs. This clonotype was obtained from a man aged 18 to 29 in good health. Some clones in this sample may be carry-over from other donors' samples. The V gene is TRBV29-1, the J gene TRBJ1-2; D perhaps matches TRBD1 (6 bases). The CDR3: CSSHGGPGGYTF. The CDR3, as DNA: TGCAGCTCCCACGGGGGGCCGGGCGGCTACACCTTC.